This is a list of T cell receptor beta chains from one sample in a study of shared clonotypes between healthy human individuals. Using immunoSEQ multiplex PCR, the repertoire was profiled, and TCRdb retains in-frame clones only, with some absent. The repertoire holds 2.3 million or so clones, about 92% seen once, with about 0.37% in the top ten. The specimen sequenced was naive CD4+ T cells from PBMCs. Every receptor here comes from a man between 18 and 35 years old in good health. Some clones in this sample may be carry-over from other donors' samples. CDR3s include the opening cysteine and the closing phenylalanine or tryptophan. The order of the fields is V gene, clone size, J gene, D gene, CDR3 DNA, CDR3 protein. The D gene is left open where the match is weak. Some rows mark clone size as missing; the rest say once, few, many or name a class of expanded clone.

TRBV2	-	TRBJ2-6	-	TGTGCCAGCAGAGGTCTTTCTGGGGCCAACGTCCTGACTTTC	CASRGLSGANVLTF
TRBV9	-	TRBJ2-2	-	TGTGCCAGCAGGACGGATCCGAACACCGGGGAGCTGTTTTTT	CASRTDPNTGELFF
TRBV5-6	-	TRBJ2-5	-	TGTGCCAGCAGCTTCCTTTTAAACCAGAACCAAGAGACCCAGTACTTC	CASSFLLNQNQETQYF
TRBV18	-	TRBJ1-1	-	TGTGCCAGCTCACCCAGCCGGGGGCCCTCGGGGATGAACACTGAAGCTTTCTTT	CASSPSRGPSGMNTEAFF
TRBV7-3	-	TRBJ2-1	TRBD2	TGTGCCAGCAGCTTAATTAGCGGGAGGGTCAATGAGCAGTTCTTC	CASSLISGRVNEQFF
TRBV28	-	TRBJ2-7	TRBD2	TGTGCCAGCATACCTGGGGGGACTAGCTCTACGAAGCAGTACTTC	CASIPGGTSSTKQYF
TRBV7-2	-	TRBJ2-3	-	TGTGCCAGCAGCTTACGGGGAGGTGAGGGGGATACGCAGTATTTT	CASSLRGGEGDTQYF
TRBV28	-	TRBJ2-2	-	TGTGCCAGCAGCTACGGATTGAAGTTCGCGGGAACGTCGACCGGGGAGCTGTTTTTT	CASSYGLKFAGTSTGELFF
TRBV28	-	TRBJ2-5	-	TGTGCCAGCAGTCATCGGATAGGGCGAGAAGAGACCCAGTACTTC	CASSHRIGREETQYF
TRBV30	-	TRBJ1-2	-	TGTGCCTGGTCTTGGGCGGAGGGTACAGACTATGGCTACACCTTC	CAWSWAEGTDYGYTF
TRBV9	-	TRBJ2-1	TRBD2	TGTGCCAGCAGCGTAGACCAGGGACTAGCGGGATCCCATGAGCAGTTCTTC	CASSVDQGLAGSHEQFF
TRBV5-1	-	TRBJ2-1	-	TGCGCCAGCAGCCCAGCGAGAGTAGAAAATGAGCAGTTCTTC	CASSPARVENEQFF
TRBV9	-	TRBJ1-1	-	TGTGCCAGCAGCGTAGATGTGGATATGAACACTGAAGCTTTCTTT	CASSVDVDMNTEAFF
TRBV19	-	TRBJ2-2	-	TGTGCCAGTAGTGATTACGCGGCCGGGGAGCTGTTTTTT	CASSDYAAGELFF
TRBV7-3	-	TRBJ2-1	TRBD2	TGTGCCAGCAGCCCTACCTTAGCGGGCGGGACCAATGAGCAGTTCTTC	CASSPTLAGGTNEQFF
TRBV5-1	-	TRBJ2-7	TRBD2	TGCGCCAGCAGCTGGACTAGCGGGAACTCCTACGAGCAGTACTTC	CASSWTSGNSYEQYF
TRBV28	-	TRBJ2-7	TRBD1	TGTGCCAGCAGTTTATTGGGACAGGCCTCCTACGAGCAGTACTTC	CASSLLGQASYEQYF
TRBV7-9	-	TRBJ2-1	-	TGTGCCAGCAGCCCCGGAACCCGAAACAATGAGCAGTTCTTC	CASSPGTRNNEQFF
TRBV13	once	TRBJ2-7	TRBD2	TGTGCCAGCGGAAGGACTAGCGGGAGCTACGAGCAGTACTTC	CASGRTSGSYEQYF
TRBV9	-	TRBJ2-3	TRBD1	TGTGCCAGCAGCCCGACTCCCAGGGGGGATACGCAGTATTTT	CASSPTPRGDTQYF
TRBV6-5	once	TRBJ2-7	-	TGTGCCAGCAGGCCCAGGAGGGGCTACGAGCAGTACTTC	CASRPRRGYEQYF
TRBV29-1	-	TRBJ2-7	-	TGCAGCGTTAGCATCGGGACGAGGGATTACGAGCAGTACTTC	CSVSIGTRDYEQYF
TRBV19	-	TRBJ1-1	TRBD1	TGTGCCAGTAGTTGGACAGGGTACGACACTGAAGCTTTCTTT	CASSWTGYDTEAFF
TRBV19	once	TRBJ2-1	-	TGTGCCAGTAACAAAGACAGCTCGGGTATCGAGGAGCAGTTCTTC	CASNKDSSGIEEQFF
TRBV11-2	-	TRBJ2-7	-	TGTGCCAGCAGCCCCCGGGGAGAAGCGCCCTACGAGCAGTACTTC	CASSPRGEAPYEQYF
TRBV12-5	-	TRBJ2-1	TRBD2	TGTGCTAGTGGTTCGGGGGGGAGCCGCGAGGAGCAGTTCTTC	CASGSGGSREEQFF
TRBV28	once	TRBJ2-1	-	TGTGCCAGCAGTTTATCCCAGTTTCGTGAGCAGTTCTTC	CASSLSQFREQFF
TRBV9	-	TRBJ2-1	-	TGTGCCAGCAGCGCCACGCGCCAGGGGGGTAATGAGCAGTTCTTC	CASSATRQGGNEQFF
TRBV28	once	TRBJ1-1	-	TGTGCCAGCAGGTCCGGGACTTTGAACACTGAAGCTTTCTTT	CASRSGTLNTEAFF
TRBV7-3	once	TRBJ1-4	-	TGTGCCAGCAGCTTAAGAGGGGGTTGGGGAGAAAAACTGTTTTTT	CASSLRGGWGEKLFF
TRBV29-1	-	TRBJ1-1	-	TGCAGCGCCGGACGGGGGGCTGATGAAGCTTTCTTT	CSAGRGADEAFF
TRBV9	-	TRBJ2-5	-	TGTGCCAGCAGCGTATCCCAAACTACAAACCAAGAGACCCAGTACTTC	CASSVSQTTNQETQYF
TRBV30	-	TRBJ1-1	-	TGTGCCTGGAGAGGGGGGAACACTGAAGCTTTCTTT	CAWRGGNTEAFF
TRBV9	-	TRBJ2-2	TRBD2	TGTGCCAGCAGCGTAGTTCTAGCGGGAGTGTCTCCCGGGGAGCTGTTTTTT	CASSVVLAGVSPGELFF
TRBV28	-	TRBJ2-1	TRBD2	TGTGCCAGCAGACCCACTAGCGGGAGACATGAGCAGTTCTTC	CASRPTSGRHEQFF
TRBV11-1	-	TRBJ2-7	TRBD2	TGTGCCAGCAGCTCGAGAAAAGGAGCGGGGAGCTCCTACGAGCAGTACTTC	CASSSRKGAGSSYEQYF
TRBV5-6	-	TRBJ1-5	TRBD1	TGTGCCAGCAGCTGGGGGGACAGGGGAGGAGGACAGCCCCAGCATTTT	CASSWGDRGGGQPQHF
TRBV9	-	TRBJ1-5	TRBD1	TGTGCCAGCAGCAAACAGGGGGATAGCAATCAGCCCCAGCATTTT	CASSKQGDSNQPQHF
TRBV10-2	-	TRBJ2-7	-	TGCGCCAGCAGCGGAGGACAGAGCTTTGCCTACGAGCAGTACTTC	CASSGGQSFAYEQYF
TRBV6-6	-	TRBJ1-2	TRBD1	TGTGCCAGCAGTCCTAGACAGGGAGGCGATGGCTACACCTTC	CASSPRQGGDGYTF
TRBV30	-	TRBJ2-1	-	TGTGCCTGGAGTGTAGCGGACGGGGATGAGCAGTTCTTC	CAWSVADGDEQFF
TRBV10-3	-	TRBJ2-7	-	TGTGCCATCAGTGAAGGTGGGAATACCTACGAGCAGTACTTC	CAISEGGNTYEQYF
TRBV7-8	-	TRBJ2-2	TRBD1	TGTGCCAGCAGCTGGGACAGGGCCGACACCGGGGAGCTGTTTTTT	CASSWDRADTGELFF
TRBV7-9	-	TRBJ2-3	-	TGTGCCAGCAGCTTTGGACGGGACCTCACAGATACGCAGTATTTT	CASSFGRDLTDTQYF
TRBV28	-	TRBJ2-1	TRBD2	TGTGCCAGCAGTCGATCACCGGGACTAGCTCAGAATGAGCAGTTCTTC	CASSRSPGLAQNEQFF
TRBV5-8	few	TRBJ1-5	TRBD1	TGTGCCAGCAGCATGGGACAGGCCGATCAGCCCCAGCATTTT	CASSMGQADQPQHF
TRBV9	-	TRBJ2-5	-	TGTGCCAGCAGCGAGCATTGGGGGGTAGGAGAGACCCAGTACTTC	CASSEHWGVGETQYF
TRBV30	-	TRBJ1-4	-	TGTGCCTGGAGTGTACTACGGAATAATGAAAAACTGTTTTTT	CAWSVLRNNEKLFF
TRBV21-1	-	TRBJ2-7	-	TGTGCCAGCAGCAAAAAGGCCCCGGGAGCGGTAGAGCAGTACTTC	CASSKKAPGAVEQYF
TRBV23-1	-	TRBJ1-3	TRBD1	TGCGCCAGCAGCCCCTCCTTCGACAGGGAAATATCTGGAAACACCATATATTTT	CASSPSFDREISGNTIYF
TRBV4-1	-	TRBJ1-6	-	TGCGCCAGCAGCCAAATTGCGGGAAATTCACCCCTCCACTTT	CASSQIAGNSPLHF
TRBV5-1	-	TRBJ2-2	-	TGCGCCAGCAGCGGCTCGTGGAACACCGGGGAGCTGTTTTTT	CASSGSWNTGELFF
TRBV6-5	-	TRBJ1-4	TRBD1	TGTGCCAGCAGTTACTCAGAAGGGACAGGGAATGAAAAACTGTTTTTT	CASSYSEGTGNEKLFF
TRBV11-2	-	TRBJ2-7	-	TGTGCCAGCAGCTTACAAGACTCCTACGAGCAGTACTTC	CASSLQDSYEQYF
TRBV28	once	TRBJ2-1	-	TGTGCCAGCAGACCTACTACAAGCTCCTACAATGAGCAGTTCTTC	CASRPTTSSYNEQFF
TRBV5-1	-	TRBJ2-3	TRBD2	TGCGCCAGCTCCCTAGCGGGAGAAAGCACAGATACGCAGTATTTT	CASSLAGESTDTQYF
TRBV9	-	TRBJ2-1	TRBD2	TGTGCCAGCAGCGTAGGACTAGCGGGAGATAATGAGCAGTTCTTC	CASSVGLAGDNEQFF
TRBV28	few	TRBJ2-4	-	TGTGCCAGCAGTTTACAGGGTAGCAAAAACATTCAGTACTTC	CASSLQGSKNIQYF